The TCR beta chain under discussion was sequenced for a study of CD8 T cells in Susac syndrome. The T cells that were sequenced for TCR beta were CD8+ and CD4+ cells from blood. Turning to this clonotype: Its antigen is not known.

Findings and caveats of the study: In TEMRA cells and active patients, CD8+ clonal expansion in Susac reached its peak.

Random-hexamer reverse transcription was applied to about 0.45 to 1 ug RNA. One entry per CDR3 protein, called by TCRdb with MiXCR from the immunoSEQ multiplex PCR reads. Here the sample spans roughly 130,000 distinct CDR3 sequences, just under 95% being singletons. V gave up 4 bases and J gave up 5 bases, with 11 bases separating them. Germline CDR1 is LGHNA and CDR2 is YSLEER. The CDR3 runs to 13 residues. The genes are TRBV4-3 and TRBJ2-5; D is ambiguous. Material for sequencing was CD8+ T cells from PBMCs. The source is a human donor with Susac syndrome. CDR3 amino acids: CASSRPKVETQYF. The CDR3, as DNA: TGCGCCAGCAGCCGGCCGAAGGTGGAGACCCAGTACTTC.